Only a few counts were recorded for the clone carrying this T cell receptor (beta chain). Its target is not known. From the RT-PCR reads, TCRdb called clonotypes with MiXCR, one entry per CDR3 protein. The sample records 710,000 or so distinct CDR3 sequences, roughly 14% being singletons. These data are taken from a study of response to subunit inactivated influenza vaccine. Study-level points and caveats: Few new T cells, the authors suggested, are recruited by each seasonal influenza vaccination.

CDR3 length: 15 residues. Germline trimming cut 5 bases from V and 7 bases from J; bases unmatched to any gene: 12. Germline CDR1 is MNHEY and CDR2 is SVGAGI. The material was PBMCs from blood, obtained roughly 12 days after vaccination. The source of this sequence is a man aged 50 to 59 who received an inactivated influenza vaccine. The rearrangement uses TRBV6-5 and TRBJ1-2, with 8 bases aligning to TRBD1. The CDR3 here is CASSHVSTGGGGYTF. The CDR3 nucleotides read TGTGCCAGCAGTCACGTCTCAACAGGGGGGGGTGGCTACACCTTC.